This T cell receptor (beta chain) was profiled in a study of shared clonotypes between healthy human individuals (dated by TCRdb to the early 2020s). Background on the whole study: A few men and two women, aged 18 to 49 years, made up the cohort. For each donor, CD4 naive and CD4 memory were each run on three plates, CD8 naive on two plates, and CD8 memory on one plate. To estimate repertoire size and how much clonotypes are shared between individuals, the study performed deep sequencing of blood TCR repertoires from a few healthy adults. Libraries were prepared and TCR repertoires were sequenced by different laboratories using diverse techniques, in order to increase sequencing depth and limit assay-specific biases. Leukapheresis yielded between about 0.94 and 9 billion PBMCs per donor. What the research found in general, with its limitations: About 5% of naive CD4, approximately 3.7% of naive CD8, 2% to 2.5% of memory CD4, and more than 0.35% of memory CD8 clonotypes were shared across several donors. Based on pairwise subsampling, the degree of clonotype sharing among donors was expected to be affected by sequencing depth. Sampling was limited to blood, and TCR repertoires in tissue likely differ from TCR repertoires in blood. Compared with non-shared clonotypes, the clonotypes found in all four sorted-subset donors had higher generation probabilities. Rarefaction of sorted-subset datasets indicated incomplete sequencing despite the large sequencing depth. The small number of donors limited the genetic and exposure-history diversity represented. Larger estimated clonotype richness was generally found for naive subsets than for memory subsets.

Using the deep immunoSEQ assay, TCR CDR3 regions were amplified from genomic DNA by multiplex PCR. For each cell subset, the extracted genomic DNA was distributed evenly across all wells of several immunoSEQ 96-well plates, and each plate served as one replicate. For sorted subsets, approximately 190 ng of genomic DNA, equivalent to 25,000 to 35,000 T cell genomes, went into each replicate PCR. Purified libraries were measured with a Qubit 3.0 fluorometer, size-checked on a Bioanalyzer 2100, and measured again with the KAPA Library Quantification kit. Every immunoSEQ 96-well plate was sequenced on a separate single-read 150-cycle Illumina NextSeq 550 flow cell. On the authors' methods: The immunoSEQ output contained only junctional sequences without quality scores, so filtering could not match that applied to full-length reads. To assign V/J genes and CDR3, sequences were annotated against IMGT germline references using PyIR, a Python wrapper for IgBLAST v1.9. Reads were filtered out if the reads had weak V/J assignments (E-value above 1e-6), no CDR3, stop codons, out-of-frame junctions, or ambiguous translated residues. V3J clonotypes were defined as sequences sharing the same inferred V gene, J gene, and CDR3 amino acid sequence. The percentage overlap between two repertoires was calculated by dividing the number of shared unique clonotypes by the size of the smaller repertoire. RTK rarefaction, the Chao1 estimator, and Recon v2.1 estimates of unobserved clonotypes were used to assess repertoire richness. For all TCRbeta clonotypes obtained by the gDNA method from a few donors, generation probabilities were computed with OLGA. TCRdb carries this immuneACCESS record with in-frame sequences only. Its versions omit some clonotypes, under half of them owing to an unresolved V gene in the studies checked, with the rest unexplained. Clone size and the V and J calls come from that table; the DNA yielded D and trimming. The sample profile shows about 2.1 million clones; around 93% of them were found once. The ten largest clonotypes hold over 1.5% of the sample.

As to this clone: The clone's antigen remains unknown. No per-base quality is available; no much larger clone lies one base away.

V lost 0 bases and J lost 1 base; the stretch between them is 17 bases long. The germline V gene supplies CDR1 LGHNA and CDR2 YNFKEQ. From cysteine to phenylalanine, the CDR3 is 18 amino acids long. The entry retains the CDR3 DNA only, 54 bases that are in frame from base 1. CD8 naive samples were obtained by positive selection for CCR7 among CD45RO-negative cells, yielding a CD45RA+CCR7+ population from which TemRA cells were excluded. Donors were healthy HIV-negative adults with no recently reported acute infections or vaccinations. All donors were Caucasian adults living in Nashville, Tennessee, USA. Blood was obtained by leukapheresis, after which PBMCs were separated by Ficoll-Histopaque density gradient centrifugation and cryopreserved in liquid nitrogen vapor phase. Analytical flow cytometry was used to check the purity and quantity of each magnetically sorted T cell population. Each sorted fraction had its genomic DNA isolated and then quantified by UV absorbance on a Nanodrop 2000c.

The sequence derives from a young man in good health. Some clones in this sample may be carry-over from other donors' samples. This chain joins TRBV4-2 to TRBJ2-3; the best D guess is TRBD2, with 5 bases matching. Sequencing was performed on naive CD8+ T cells from PBMCs. The cell subset or site label on this specimen signifies: CD45RA+CCR7+. The CDR3 reads CASSQDLRTPPGTDTQYF. Read as DNA, the sequence is TGTGCCAGCAGCCAAGATTTACGGACTCCGCCCGGCACAGATACGCAGTATTTT.